Listed below are T cell receptor beta chains from one sample, sequenced in a study of T cell repertoires in cytomegalovirus infection. Which antigens these TCRs recognize remains unknown. TCRdb redid the calling of the reads with MiXCR, one entry per CDR3 protein. The data show some 99,000 distinct CDR3 sequences, with about 30% seen just once and 80% to 85% held by the top ten. The sample here was CD8+ T cells from cultured PBMCs, taken from culture after CMV antigen stimulation. These receptors were taken from a human donor in good health (CMV status not recorded). Some clones in this sample may be carry-over from other donors' samples. Each CDR3 is given with its conserved first and last residue. The order of the fields is D gene, clone size, J gene, V gene, CDR3 DNA, CDR3 protein. The D gene is left open where the match is weak. Only some rows state a clone size, as once, few, many or a class for expanded clones.

>NA|NA|TRBJ2-3|TRBV7-9
TGTGCCAGCAGCTTCCCACTAGCTGATACGCAGTATTTT
CASSFPLADTQYF
>TRBD2|many|TRBJ2-3|TRBV7-9
TGTGCCAGCAGCTTACAGCGGGGGGGAACAGATACGCAGTATTTT
CASSLQRGGTDTQYF
>NA|NA|TRBJ2-3|TRBV9
TGTGCCAGCAGCGTAGCGGGGCCGGGGGCAGATACGCAGTATTTT
CASSVAGPGADTQYF
>TRBD2|few|TRBJ2-1|TRBV28
TGTGCCAGCAGTTTCGGTCTAGCGGGGGGCAATGAGCAGTTCTTC
CASSFGLAGGNEQFF
>NA|NA|TRBJ1-5|TRBV3-1
TGTGCCAGCAGCCAAGACGGCGGGGGCAATCAGCCCCAGCATTTT
CASSQDGGGNQPQHF
>NA|many|TRBJ1-2|TRBV7-9
TGTGCCAGCACTCCGACAGAGAACTATGGCTACACCTTC
CASTPTENYGYTF
>NA|few|TRBJ2-7|TRBV20-1
TGCAGTGCTAGAGAACAGGGCCACGAGCAGTACTTC
CSAREQGHEQYF
>NA|NA|TRBJ2-3|TRBV7-9
TGTGCCAGCAGCTTATGGTCCTCTACCCCCACAGATACGCAGTATTTT
CASSLWSSTPTDTQYF
>NA|NA|TRBJ1-5|TRBV29-1
TGCAGCGTTTTGGGAGACGGAGTGGAGCCCCAGCATTTT
CSVLGDGVEPQHF
>NA|few|TRBJ2-1|TRBV20-1
TGCAGTGCTAGAGACGGAAAGGGGGTCTCCAATGAGCAGTTCTTC
CSARDGKGVSNEQFF
>TRBD1|NA|TRBJ2-5|TRBV20-1
TGCAGTGCTAGGCACGGACAGGCGAAACAAGAGACCCAGTACTTC
CSARHGQAKQETQYF